The source of this TCR beta chain is a study of PD-1 blockade in classical Hodgkin lymphoma. Background on the study: Nivolumab was given intravenously to patients at 3 mg/kg every 2 weeks. Study-wide results and limits: Possible causes of repertoire differences, disease activity or prior therapy, remain undefined. Exclusion applied to patients who initiated nivolumab less than 1 year following ASCT. Whereas CD4+ TCR diversity had risen significantly by C4D1, CD8+ TCR diversity had not.

TCRdb's copy holds only in-frame clones and misses some; the assay was immunoSEQ multiplex PCR. The repertoire holds about 110,000 clones, with about 89% as singletons. Remarks on this clone: Its cognate antigen is unknown.

Relapses following autologous stem cell transplantation were seen in all patients, with brentuximab vedotin exposure varying. The specimen was peripheral blood mononuclear cells (PBMCs), collected before the second cycle of nivolumab. The clonotype comes from a human donor with classical Hodgkin lymphoma.

CDR3 region: CASSERTVLNTEAFF. DNA of the CDR3: TGTGCCAGCAGCGAGAGGACGGTATTGAACACTGAAGCTTTCTTT. V is TRBV2 and J is TRBJ1-1; no reliable D call. The CDR3 is 15 amino acids. V shed 6 bases and J shed 0 bases, with 14 bases lying between them. The germline V gene encodes CDR1 SNHLY and CDR2 FYNNEI.